The source of this T cell receptor (beta chain) is a study of control samples from healthy donors and cancer patients. CDR1 and CDR2 from the germline V gene are SGHTA and FQGNSA. Deletions cut 4 bases from V and 5 bases from J, with 14 bases between. The CDR3 runs to 14 residues. Only in-frame clones appear in the TCRdb table, and some are missing; sequencing was by immunoSEQ multiplex PCR. The data hold about 140,000 clones, with 88% observed a single time. What was sequenced was blood. V is TRBV7-2 and J is TRBJ1-1, with TRBD1 as a possible D gene (6 bases). This TCR was sampled from a man between 18 and 29 years old in good health. DNA of the CDR3: TGTGCCAGCAGCTCGAGACAGGTACGGACTGAAGCTTTCTTT. It codes for CASSSRQVRTEAFF.